Presented here are 3 T cell receptor beta chains from one specimen sequenced in a study of beta chain features in type 1 diabetes. Antigen specificity for these receptors is unknown. The isolated RNA, all of it, was reverse transcribed, so expressed TCRB transcripts were what got sequenced. Here immunoSEQ multiplex PCR was the method, and the copy in TCRdb shows in-frame clones only, minus some. The sample holds some 370,000 clones; 9.6% are singletons and the top ten take less than 0.65%. Whole-study results and caveats: All four CD4+ subsets of Type 1 diabetes patients contained TCRB CDR3s that were moderately but significantly shorter.

Sequencing input: central memory CD4+ T cells from blood. These receptors were collected from a young man with type 1 diabetes.

This clone was observed many times. The chain employs TRBV4-2 and TRBJ2-7; D might be TRBD1 or TRBD2, each matching 5 bases. Per the germline V gene, CDR1 is LGHNA and CDR2 is YNFKEQ. This CDR3 is built from 15 residues. V lost 2 bases to trimming and J lost 2 bases, with 13 bases between them. The CDR3 here is CASSQRWDGTYEQYF. CDR3 bases: TGTGCCAGCAGCCAAAGGTGGGACGGCACCTACGAGCAGTACTTC.

The sample holds a few counts of this clone. The V gene is TRBV6-6, the J gene TRBJ2-7; D remains ambiguous. Deletions cut 4 bases from V and 1 base from J, with 8 bases between. Germline CDR1 MNHNY, CDR2 SVGAGI (reference sequence). The CDR3 loop spans 13 amino acids. The CDR3 DNA reads TGTGCCAGCAGTTCCTTAGTTTCCTACGAGCAGTACTTC. Amino acid sequence: CASSSLVSYEQYF.

The rearrangement joins TRBV7-9 to TRBJ1-4; D unclear. V dropped 0 bases and J dropped 6 bases, with 2 bases sitting between them. Looked up from germline, CDR1 is SEHNR and CDR2 is FQNEAQ (reference sequence). There are 12 residues in the CDR3. DNA for the CDR3: TGTGCCAGCAGCTTAGCGGATGAAAAACTGTTTTTT. This gives the protein CASSLADEKLFF.